The rows below give T cell receptor beta chains drawn from one sample of a study of blood T cell repertoires in COVID-19. Sequencing used immunoSEQ multiplex PCR; TCRdb keeps in-frame clones, though not all of them. The sample contains over 100,000 clones, just under 80% of which appear only once. The sample was peripheral blood. Receptor source: a man between 60 and 70 years old with active or convalescent COVID-19. Each CDR3 is given with its conserved first and last residue. Fields, in order: J gene, V gene, D gene, clone size, CDR3 DNA, CDR3 protein. The D gene is left open where the match is weak. The size field is filled for only some rows; it gives once, few, many or a size class.

>TRBJ2-3|TRBV4-1|.|.
TGCGCCAGCAGCCAAGAACGGGACACAGATACGCAGTATTTT
CASSQERDTDTQYF
>TRBJ2-5|TRBV28|TRBD2|.
TGTGCCAGCAGTACTAGCGGGAAGACCCAGTACTTC
CASSTSGKTQYF
>TRBJ1-2|TRBV10-3|.|.
TGTGCCATCAGTGAAAGTCGGACTGCTCCAGTTTCGGGTGGCTACACCTTC
CAISESRTAPVSGGYTF
>TRBJ1-2|TRBV5-1|TRBD1|.
TGCGCCAGCAGCGTCCAGGGGGTGGGCTACACCTTC
CASSVQGVGYTF
>TRBJ2-7|TRBV6-1|TRBD1|.
TGTGCCAGCAGTGAAGCTAGCGGACAGGGGGCCGGAGAGCAGTACTTC
CASSEASGQGAGEQYF
>TRBJ1-2|TRBV7-3|TRBD1|many
TGTGCCAGCAGCCCGGACAGGGGAAACTATGGCTACACCTTC
CASSPDRGNYGYTF
>TRBJ2-7|TRBV6-2/TRBV6-3|.|.
TGTGCCAGCAGCCGAGCTGACTCGAGGGAGCAGTACTTC
CASSRADSREQYF
>TRBJ2-4|TRBV4-1|TRBD2|.
TGCGCCAGCAGCCCAGGCCTTGCGCGGGGGTTAGCCAAAAACATTCAGTACTTC
CASSPGLARGLAKNIQYF
>TRBJ2-5|TRBV15|.|.
TGTGCCACCAGCAGAGCAAGCACCGTGGAGACCCAGTACTTC
CATSRASTVETQYF
>TRBJ2-5|TRBV28|.|.
TGTGCCAGCAGCCCCGGAGAGACCCAGTACTTC
CASSPGETQYF
>TRBJ2-4|TRBV12-3/TRBV12-4|.|.
TGTGCCAGCAGGAAGAACAGGGAAAACATTCAGTACTTC
CASRKNRENIQYF
>TRBJ1-1|TRBV4-3|.|.
TGCGCCAGCAGCCAAGATTGGTCAGGAAGAGAAGCTTTCTTT
CASSQDWSGREAFF
>TRBJ1-2|TRBV11-2|TRBD1|.
TGTGCCAGCAGAACAGGGACAGGGCTCCACGGCTACACCTTC
CASRTGTGLHGYTF
>TRBJ1-5|TRBV6-5|.|.
TGTGCCAGCCGCATGTGGGGGGGCAATCAGCCCCAGCATTTT
CASRMWGGNQPQHF
>TRBJ1-4|TRBV28|.|.
TGTGCCAGCAGTTCGGTTTTGGCTAATGAAAAACTGTTTTTT
CASSSVLANEKLFF
>TRBJ1-2|TRBV29-1|.|.
TGCAGCGTTGAAGACGGGGGGAACTATGGCTACACCTTC
CSVEDGGNYGYTF
>TRBJ2-1|TRBV10-3|TRBD1|.
TGTGCCATCAATAAAGGACAGGGAAACAATGAGCAGTTCTTC
CAINKGQGNNEQFF
>TRBJ2-1|TRBV27|.|.
TGTGCCAGCAGTTTAGAGCAGGGCACCTACAATGAGCAGTTCTTC
CASSLEQGTYNEQFF
>TRBJ2-7|TRBV15|TRBD1|.
TGTGCCACCAGCAGAAACACCGTTGGGACAGGGGCCTACGAGCAGTACTTC
CATSRNTVGTGAYEQYF
>TRBJ1-6|TRBV5-1|TRBD1|.
TGCGCCAGCCGGCCAGATGCAGGGGGCAGTTCACCCCTCCACTTT
CASRPDAGGSSPLHF
>TRBJ2-1|TRBV5-1|.|few
TGCGCCAGCAGCTTAGACACGTACAATGAGCAGTTCTTC
CASSLDTYNEQFF
>TRBJ2-1|TRBV5-1|TRBD2|.
TGCGCCAGCAGCTCCCTCAGCGGGACCTCCGGTGAGCAGTTCTTC
CASSSLSGTSGEQFF
>TRBJ2-2|TRBV19|TRBD1|many
TGTGCCAGTAGTCCCCAGACAGGGAAGGGCGGGGAGCTGTTTTTT
CASSPQTGKGGELFF
>TRBJ2-7|TRBV15|.|.
TGTGCCACCAGCAGAGAGGCAGGGGCAAGGTACGAGCAGTACTTC
CATSREAGARYEQYF
>TRBJ2-1|TRBV28|TRBD2|.
TGTGCCAGCAGTTACACTAGCGAGCACAATGAGCAGTTCTTC
CASSYTSEHNEQFF
>TRBJ2-5|TRBV12-3/TRBV12-4|.|.
TGTGCCAGCAGTCCCCGGGTGGAGACCCAGTACTTC
CASSPRVETQYF
>TRBJ2-3|TRBV11-2|.|.
TGTGCCAGCAGCTTTGGCGGGATCGGGGGCACAGATACGCAGTATTTT
CASSFGGIGGTDTQYF